Presented here are 30 T cell receptor beta chains from one specimen sequenced in a study of technical replicates of blood from a few donors. Measured with immunoSEQ multiplex PCR; TCRdb has only the in-frame clones, and not every one. Seen here are around 79,000 clones, 75% to 95% observed once, and the top ten hold about 0.4%. Sequencing input: T cells isolated from PBMCs. These receptors were obtained from a human donor in good health. Some clones in this sample may be carry-over from other donors' samples.

The chain has TRBV4-3 and TRBJ2-7; perhaps TRBD2 as D (5 bases). Per germline, CDR1 LGHNA and CDR2 YSLEER. V was shortened by 1 base and J by 0 bases, with 13 bases between the two germline ends. The CDR3 extends over 16 amino acids. This CDR3 is CASSQAPGLSSYEQYF. In DNA form, the CDR3 reads TGCGCCAGCAGCCAAGCTCCCGGACTTTCCTCCTACGAGCAGTACTTC.

This chain joins TRBV7-2 and TRBJ2-3; 9 bases are shared with TRBD2. Looked up from germline, CDR1 is SGHTA and CDR2 is FQGNSA. This CDR3 region has 15 residues. Trimming took 8 bases from V and 3 from J; bases not matched to a gene: 9. CDR3 in amino acids: CASSEGSGRTDTQYF. CDR3 DNA: TGTGCCAGCTCGGAGGGGAGCGGGAGGACAGATACGCAGTATTTT.

V and J are TRBV28 and TRBJ2-1; the match to TRBD2 covers 9 bases. CDR3 length: 17 residues. CDR1 is MDHEN, CDR2 SYDVKM, per germline. Germline trimming cut 5 bases from V and 8 bases from J; bases unmatched to any gene: 16. CDR3 nucleotides: TGTGCCAGCAGTCCCTATAGCGGGGGTCTTATAGGCGATGAGCAGTTCTTC. Its translation: CASSPYSGGLIGDEQFF.

V is TRBV7-8 and J is TRBJ1-2; 8 bases are a match to TRBD1. The CDR3 totals 16 residues. With V trimmed by 6 bases and J by 7 bases, 16 bases remained unmatched. Germline CDR1 reads SGHVS; CDR2 reads FQNEAQ. The CDR3 nucleotides are TGTGCCAGCAGTTCCTATTTCGGACAGGGAATTGTTGGCTACACCTTC. Its protein product is CASSSYFGQGIVGYTF. The variable domain in full, with the rest retrieved from reference TRBV7-8 and TRBJ1-2, is GAGVSQSPRYKVAKRGQDVALRCDPISGHVSLFWYQQALGQGPEFLTYFQNEAQLDKSGLPSDRFFAERPEGSVSTLKIQRTQQEDSAVYLCASSSYFGQGIVGYTFGSGTRLTVV.

CDR3 residues: CASSYEGNQPQHF. The CDR3 DNA reads TGTGCCAGCAGTTACGAGGGTAATCAGCCCCAGCATTTT. The rearrangement joins TRBV6-5 to TRBJ1-5; D is unclear. V lost 2 bases and J lost 4, with 6 bases in between. Per the germline V gene, CDR1 is MNHEY and CDR2 is SVGAGI. The CDR3 spans 13 residues.

V gene TRBV11-2 combines with J gene TRBJ2-3; maybe TRBD2 (6 bases). The CDR3 loop spans 12 amino acids. CDR1 is SGHAT and CDR2 is FQNNGV in the germline V gene. Trimming removed 8 bases at V and 0 bases at J, with 6 bases between. CDR3 coding DNA: TGTGCCAGCGGGACTAGCACAGATACGCAGTATTTT. Translated, it gives CASGTSTDTQYF.

The chain is built from TRBV4-2 and TRBJ2-1; D remains unclear. V lost 0 bases to trimming and J lost 8 bases, with 11 bases between them. In germline, CDR1 is LGHNA, CDR2 YNFKEQ. This CDR3 has 14 residues. DNA for the CDR3: TGTGCCAGCAGCCAAGAATACGGGTCCTATGAGCAGTTCTTC. It codes for CASSQEYGSYEQFF.

This chain joins TRBV9 and TRBJ1-1, with TRBD1 identical over 7 bases. Germline V gene lookup returns CDR1 SGDLS and CDR2 YYNGEE. The CDR3 is 14 residues long. V gave up 3 bases and J gave up 4 bases; unmatched junction bases: 6. CDR3 coding DNA: TGTGCCAGCAGCGGAACAGGGGTGGGCACTGAAGCTTTCTTT. Protein product: CASSGTGVGTEAFF.

The chain carries TRBV11-1 and TRBJ2-1, with 10 nucleotides matching TRBD2. Germline CDR1 reads SGHAT; CDR2 reads FQDESV (reference sequence). The CDR3 runs to 16 residues. V dropped 5 bases and J dropped 9; count of bases not matched to a gene: 13. CDR3 sequence (DNA): TGTGCCAGCAGCCAACTCGATAGCGGGAGGTCAAGTGAGCAGTTCTTC. This codes for CASSQLDSGRSSEQFF.

The V gene is TRBV18, the J gene TRBJ2-5; no clear D gene. The V end was cut by 4 bases, the J end by 2 bases, with 2 bases between. The CDR3 is 11 amino acids. Germline V gives CDR1 KGHSH, CDR2 LQKENI. As DNA, the CDR3 is TGTGCCAGCTCACTACAAGAGACCCAGTACTTC. This gives the protein CASSLQETQYF. Full variable domain (missing parts from reference TRBV18 and TRBJ2-5): NAGVMQNPRHLVRRRGQEARLRCSPMKGHSHVYWYRQLPEEGLKFMVYLQKENIIDESGMPKERFSAEFPKEGPSILRIQQVVRGDSAAYFCASSLQETQYFGPGTRLLVL.

The CDR3 nucleotides read TGTGCCAGCAGCGTACGGGTCTACACCGGGGAGCTGTTTTTT. This codes for CASSVRVYTGELFF. The J gene is TRBJ2-2, the V gene TRBV9; no reliable D call. The CDR3 has 14 amino acids. Germline loops: CDR1 SGDLS, CDR2 YYNGEE. V was pared by 1 base and J by 3 bases, with 7 bases between.

The chain carries TRBV5-6 and TRBJ2-7; 8 bases align to TRBD1. The CDR3 is made up of 14 amino acids. The junction had 10 bases not matched to a gene; V was cut back by 5 bases and J by 6 bases. CDR1 and CDR2 from the germline V gene are SGHDT and YYEEEE. The CDR3 DNA sequence: TGTGCCAGCAGTGGAGGACAGGGTCTGGGCGAGCAGTACTTC. Translating gives CASSGGQGLGEQYF.

J is TRBJ1-1 and V is TRBV5-1, with 11 bases lining up with TRBD1. Trimming at V came to 3 bases and at J to 4 bases, leaving 2 bases not matched to a gene. Germline assignment: CDR1 SGHRS and CDR2 YFSETQ. The CDR3 runs to 14 residues. CDR3 nucleotides: TGCGCCAGCAGCTCGGGACAGGGGGGCACTGAAGCTTTCTTT. Translation: CASSSGQGGTEAFF.

This rearrangement joins TRBV27 to TRBJ1-1; D ambiguous. This CDR3 comprises 14 residues. CDR1 and CDR2 from the germline V gene are MNHEY and SMNVEV (reference sequence). The V end was cut by 5 bases, the J end by 5 bases, with 15 bases between. For the CDR3, the DNA is TGTGCCAGCAGTCCCCAGGAGGCTTGGACTGAAGCTTTCTTT. It yields the protein CASSPQEAWTEAFF.

The genes are TRBV19 and TRBJ1-1; weak D call: TRBD1 (5 bases). The CDR3 covers 14 residues. The ends were cut back, 6 bases at V and 1 base at J, with 12 bases in the middle. CDR1 is LNHDA, CDR2 SQIVND, per germline (reference sequence). The CDR3 bases are TGTGCCAGTAGATTGACAGAGACGAACACTGAAGCTTTCTTT. It translates to CASRLTETNTEAFF.

The chain carries TRBV4-1 and TRBJ2-7; the D gene is possibly TRBD1 (6 bases). From germline, CDR1 is MGHRA and CDR2 YSYEKL. Between the trimmed V and J ends, which lost 3 bases and 2 bases, there was a span of 11 bases. The CDR3 contains 14 residues. CDR3 bases: TGCGCCAGCAGCCACCGGACAGAGACCTACGAGCAGTACTTC. Translation gives CASSHRTETYEQYF.

The chain has TRBV18 and TRBJ2-5, with a possible D match to TRBD2 (6 bases). CDR3 length: 15 amino acids. CDR1 and CDR2 (germline): KGHSH, LQKENI. The V gene lost 2 bases and the J gene lost 1 base, with 11 bases spanning the gap. Written as DNA, the CDR3 is TGTGCCAGCTCACCATCAAGGGAGGCCCAAGAGACCCAGTACTTC. Translated, it gives CASSPSREAQETQYF.

The chain is built from TRBV7-2 and TRBJ1-2, with 10 nucleotides matching TRBD1. CDR1 is SGHTA and CDR2 is FQGNSA in the germline V gene. The V gene end was trimmed by 2 bases and the J gene end by 5 bases; junction bases not matched to a gene: 5. The CDR3 contains 15 residues. CDR3 DNA sequence: TGTGCCAGCAGCTTAAGACCGGGACAGGGGTATGGCTACACCTTC. This gives the protein CASSLRPGQGYGYTF.

V usage is TRBV6-1 and J usage is TRBJ2-1; D ambiguous. The CDR3 sequence is 15 residues long. Trimming left V 2 bases short and J 1 base short, with 9 bases between. Germline V lookup: CDR1 MNHNS, CDR2 SASEGT. CDR3 coding DNA: TGTGCCAGCAGTGAAATAACGGGTTCCTACAATGAGCAGTTCTTC. Amino acid sequence: CASSEITGSYNEQFF.

The chain carries TRBV9 and TRBJ1-1; possible D gene TRBD1, 5 bases. Germline V CDR1 and CDR2: SGDLS, YYNGEE. V was trimmed by 3 bases and J by 1 base, leaving 13 bases between them. The CDR3 has 15 residues. As DNA, the CDR3 is TGTGCCAGCAGCGGGGGGGACCTCGGGAACACTGAAGCTTTCTTT. This codes for CASSGGDLGNTEAFF.

This chain uses TRBV19 with TRBJ2-7; 10 bases fit TRBD1. This CDR3 contains 13 residues. V lost 5 bases and J lost 6; bases outside the gene matches: 4. The germline CDR1 and CDR2 sequences are LNHDA and SQIVND (reference sequence). CDR3 nucleotide sequence: TGTGCCAGTAGTGTGACAGGGGGCGGCGAGCAGTACTTC. It translates to CASSVTGGGEQYF.

Here the CDR3 DNA reads TGTGCCAGCAGCCCAGGGGTCGGGGAGCTGTTTTTT. Its protein product is CASSPGVGELFF. The V and J genes are TRBV6-6 and TRBJ2-2; D perhaps matches TRBD1 (6 bases). CDR1 is MNHNY and CDR2 is SVGAGI in the germline V gene (reference sequence). V was shortened by 6 bases and J by 7 bases, with 9 bases between the two germline ends. The CDR3 length is 12 residues.

This chain connects TRBV30 to TRBJ1-5; 8 bases line up with TRBD1. This CDR3 spans 13 amino acids. Germline V lookup: CDR1 GTSNPN, CDR2 SVGIG (reference sequence). Losses at the gene ends were 0 bases for V and 5 bases for J; bases not matched to a gene: 0. DNA for the CDR3: TGTGCCTGGAGTGTGGACAGGGATCAGCCCCAGCATTTT. It codes for CAWSVDRDQPQHF.

This chain links TRBV28 with TRBJ1-1; D perhaps matches TRBD1 (5 bases). Germline assignment: CDR1 MDHEN and CDR2 SYDVKM. This CDR3 region has 14 residues. V was pared by 7 bases and J by 2 bases, with 14 bases between. CDR3 residues: CASNSRTLNTEAFF. The CDR3 bases are TGTGCCAGCAATTCTCGGACACTTAACACTGAAGCTTTCTTT.

This sequence joins TRBV6-5 and TRBJ1-3; D is perhaps TRBD1 (5 bases). V was cut by 5 bases and J by 4 bases, with 6 bases left in between. CDR3 length equals 12 residues. Germline CDR1 is MNHEY and CDR2 is SVGAGI. The CDR3, as DNA: TGTGCCAGCAGTAACAGGGGAAACACCATATATTTT. Translating it yields CASSNRGNTIYF.

J is TRBJ2-3 and V is TRBV19, with TRBD2 matching over 7 bases. Trimming cost V 7 bases and J 2 bases; bases outside gene matches: 3. CDR3 length equals 13 residues. The germline CDR1 and CDR2 sequences are LNHDA and SQIVND (reference sequence). CDR3 DNA sequence: TGTGCCAGTACGCGGGACTACACAGATACGCAGTATTTT. Its translation: CASTRDYTDTQYF.

CDR3 coding DNA: TGCAGTGGGGCCTCAGGGTACGGCTACACCTTC. Translated, it gives CSGASGYGYTF. This chain joins TRBV20-1 and TRBJ1-2; maybe TRBD1 (5 bases). This CDR3 contains 11 residues. The V gene lost 7 bases and the J gene lost 8 bases, with 14 bases spanning the gap. Germline V gene data show CDR1 as DFQATT and CDR2 as SNEGSKA (reference sequence).

V gene TRBV28 combines with J gene TRBJ1-2; a possible D gene is TRBD1 (5 bases). V was cut by 7 bases and J by 7 bases, with 22 bases left in between. CDR1 MDHEN and CDR2 SYDVKM come from the germline V gene. CDR3 length: 15 residues. CDR3 amino acids: CASTSFRDSQVGYTF. CDR3 nucleotides: TGTGCCAGCACCTCGTTTCGGGACTCCCAGGTTGGCTACACCTTC.

The CDR3 DNA reads as TGTGCCAGCAGCTTTAGCGGGAGGGATATCAATGAGCAGTTCTTC. Translated: CASSFSGRDINEQFF. This chain connects TRBV7-3 to TRBJ2-1, with 11 bases matching TRBD2. From germline, CDR1 is SGHTA and CDR2 FQGTGA. Trimming at V came to 3 bases and at J to 6 bases, leaving 4 bases not matched to a gene. The CDR3 runs to 15 residues.

Comments on this clone: The junction departs from germline at one end; a sequencing error may be responsible. The chain employs TRBV7-3 and TRBJ2-2, with 7 bases lining up with TRBD1. This CDR3 has 16 residues. CDR1 and CDR2 (germline): SGHTA, FQGTGA. CDR3 in DNA: TGTGCCAGCAGCTTATATCCAGGGGGAAACATCGGGGAGCTGTTTTTT. Encoded protein: CASSLYPGGNIGELFF.